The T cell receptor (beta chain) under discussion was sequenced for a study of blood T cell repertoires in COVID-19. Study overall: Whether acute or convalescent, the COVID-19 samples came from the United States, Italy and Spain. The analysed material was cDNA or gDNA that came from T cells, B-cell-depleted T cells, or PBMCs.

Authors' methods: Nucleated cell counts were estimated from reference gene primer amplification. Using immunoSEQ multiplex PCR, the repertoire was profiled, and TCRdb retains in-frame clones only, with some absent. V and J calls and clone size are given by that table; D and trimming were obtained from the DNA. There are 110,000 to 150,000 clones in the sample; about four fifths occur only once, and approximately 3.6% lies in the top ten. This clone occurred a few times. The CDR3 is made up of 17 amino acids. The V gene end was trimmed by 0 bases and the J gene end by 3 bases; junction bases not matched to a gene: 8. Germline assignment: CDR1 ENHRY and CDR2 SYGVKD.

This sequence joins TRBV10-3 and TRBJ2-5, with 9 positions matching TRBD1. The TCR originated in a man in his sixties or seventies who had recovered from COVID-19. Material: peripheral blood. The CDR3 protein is CAISESPGQGSKETQYF. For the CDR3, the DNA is TGTGCCATCAGTGAGTCTCCGGGACAGGGATCGAAAGAGACCCAGTACTTC.